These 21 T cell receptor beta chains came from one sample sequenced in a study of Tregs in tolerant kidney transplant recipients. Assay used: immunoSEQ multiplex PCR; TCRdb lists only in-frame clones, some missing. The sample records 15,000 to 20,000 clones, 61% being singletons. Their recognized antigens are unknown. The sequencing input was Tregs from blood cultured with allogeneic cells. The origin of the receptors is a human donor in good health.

The CDR3 is CASSERTGGAGQPQHF. The CDR3 DNA is TGTGCCAGCAGTGAAAGGACAGGGGGCGCGGGGCAGCCCCAGCATTTT. The chain couples TRBV6-1 to TRBJ1-5; 11 positions match TRBD1. CDR3 length: 16 amino acids. Germline V gene sequence: CDR1 MNHNS, CDR2 SASEGT. V shed 2 bases and J 7 bases; nucleotides not matched to a gene: 7.

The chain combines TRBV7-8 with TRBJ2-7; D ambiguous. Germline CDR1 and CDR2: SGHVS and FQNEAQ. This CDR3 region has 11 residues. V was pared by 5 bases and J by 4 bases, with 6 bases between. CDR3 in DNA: TGTGCCAGCAGCCCCCTTTACGAGCAGTACTTC. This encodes CASSPLYEQYF.

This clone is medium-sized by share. CDR3 protein: CASSLMDREDEKLFF. In DNA, the CDR3 is TGTGCCAGCAGCCTCATGGACAGGGAGGATGAAAAACTGTTTTTT. The chain links TRBV7-9 to TRBJ1-4; 8 bases line up with TRBD1. Germline V lookup: CDR1 SEHNR, CDR2 FQNEAQ (reference sequence). The trim removed 5 bases at V and 6 bases at J, leaving 8 bases unmatched. The CDR3 extends over 15 amino acids.

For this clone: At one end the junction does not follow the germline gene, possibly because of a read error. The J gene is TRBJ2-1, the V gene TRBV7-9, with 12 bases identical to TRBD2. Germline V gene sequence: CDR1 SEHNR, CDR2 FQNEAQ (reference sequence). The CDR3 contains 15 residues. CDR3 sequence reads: CASSLAGGRSYEQFF. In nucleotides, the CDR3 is TGTGCCAGCAGCCTAGCGGGGGGGCGTAGCTATGAGCAGTTCTTC.

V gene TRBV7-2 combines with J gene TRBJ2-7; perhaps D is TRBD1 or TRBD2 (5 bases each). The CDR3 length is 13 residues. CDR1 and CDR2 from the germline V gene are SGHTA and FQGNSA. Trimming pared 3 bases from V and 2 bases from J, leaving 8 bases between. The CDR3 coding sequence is TGTGCCAGCAGCTTGGGGGAAGCCTACGAGCAGTACTTC. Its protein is CASSLGEAYEQYF.

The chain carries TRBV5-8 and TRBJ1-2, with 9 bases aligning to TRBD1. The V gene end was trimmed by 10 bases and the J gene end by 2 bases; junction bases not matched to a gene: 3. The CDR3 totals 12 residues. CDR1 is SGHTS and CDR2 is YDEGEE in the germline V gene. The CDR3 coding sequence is TGTGCCGTGGACAGGGGAAACTATGGCTACACCTTC. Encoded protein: CAVDRGNYGYTF.

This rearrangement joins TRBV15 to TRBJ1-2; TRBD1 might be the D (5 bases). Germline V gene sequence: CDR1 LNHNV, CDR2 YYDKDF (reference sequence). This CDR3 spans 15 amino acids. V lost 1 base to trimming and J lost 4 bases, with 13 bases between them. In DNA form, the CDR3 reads TGTGCCACCAGCAGAGGAAATGGGCAGGGCTATGGCTACACCTTC. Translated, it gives CATSRGNGQGYGYTF.

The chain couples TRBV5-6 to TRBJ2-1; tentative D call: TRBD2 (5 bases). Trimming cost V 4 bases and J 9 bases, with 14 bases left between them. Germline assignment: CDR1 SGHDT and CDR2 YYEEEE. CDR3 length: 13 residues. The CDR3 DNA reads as TGTGCCAGCAGCCCCCGAGGGCGTGGTGAGCAGTTCTTC. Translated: CASSPRGRGEQFF.

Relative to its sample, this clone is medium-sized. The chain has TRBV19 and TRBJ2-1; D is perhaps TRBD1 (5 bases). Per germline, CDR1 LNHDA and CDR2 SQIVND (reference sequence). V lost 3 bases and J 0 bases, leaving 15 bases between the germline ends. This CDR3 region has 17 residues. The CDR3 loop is CASSMATALSSYNEQFF. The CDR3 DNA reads TGTGCCAGTAGTATGGCGACAGCCTTAAGCTCCTACAATGAGCAGTTCTTC.

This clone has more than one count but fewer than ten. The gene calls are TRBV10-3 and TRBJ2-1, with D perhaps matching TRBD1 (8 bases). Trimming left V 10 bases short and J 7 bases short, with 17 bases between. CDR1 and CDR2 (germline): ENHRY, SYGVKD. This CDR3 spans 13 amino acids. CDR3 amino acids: CATRDRTSNEQFF. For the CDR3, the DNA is TGTGCCACGCGGGACAGGACTAGTAATGAGCAGTTCTTC.

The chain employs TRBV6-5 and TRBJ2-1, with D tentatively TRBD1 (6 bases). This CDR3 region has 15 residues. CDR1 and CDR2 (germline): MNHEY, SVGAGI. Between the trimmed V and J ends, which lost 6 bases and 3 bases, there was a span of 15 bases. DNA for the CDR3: TGTGCCAGCAGACTACAGGGAAATAGCTACAATGAGCAGTTCTTC. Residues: CASRLQGNSYNEQFF.

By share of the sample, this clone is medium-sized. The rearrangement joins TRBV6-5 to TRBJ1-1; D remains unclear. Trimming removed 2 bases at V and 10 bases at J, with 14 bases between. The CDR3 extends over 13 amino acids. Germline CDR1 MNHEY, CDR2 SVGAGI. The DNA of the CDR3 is TGTGCCAGCAGTTACGACACGGGGAAGGTAGCTTTCTTT. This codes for CASSYDTGKVAFF.

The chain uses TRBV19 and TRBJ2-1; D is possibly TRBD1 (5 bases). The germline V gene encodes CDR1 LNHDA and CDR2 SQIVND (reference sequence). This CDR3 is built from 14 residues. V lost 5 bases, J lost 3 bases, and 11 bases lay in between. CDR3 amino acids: CASSSRTRYNEQFF. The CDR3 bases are TGTGCCAGTAGTTCCCGGACACGCTACAATGAGCAGTTCTTC.

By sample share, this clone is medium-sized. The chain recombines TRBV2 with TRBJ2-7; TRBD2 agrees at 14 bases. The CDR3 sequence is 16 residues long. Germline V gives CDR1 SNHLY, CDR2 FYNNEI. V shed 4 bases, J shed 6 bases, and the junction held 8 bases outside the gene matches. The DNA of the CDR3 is TGTGCCAGCAGTGGGGGACTAGCGGGGGTCCGCGCCGAGCAGTACTTC. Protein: CASSGGLAGVRAEQYF. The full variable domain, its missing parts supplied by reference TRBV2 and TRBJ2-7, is EPEVTQTPSHQVTQMGQEVILRCVPISNHLYFYWYRQILGQKVEFLVSFYNNEISEKSEIFDDQFSVERPDGSNFTLKIRSTKLEDSAMYFCASSGGLAGVRAEQYFGPGTRLTVT.

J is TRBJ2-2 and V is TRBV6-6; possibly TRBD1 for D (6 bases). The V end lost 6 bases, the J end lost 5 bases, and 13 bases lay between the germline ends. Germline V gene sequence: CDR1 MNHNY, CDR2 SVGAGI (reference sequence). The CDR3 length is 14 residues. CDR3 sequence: CASRSQGWTGELFF. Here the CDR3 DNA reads TGTGCCAGCAGATCACAGGGATGGACCGGGGAGCTGTTTTTT.

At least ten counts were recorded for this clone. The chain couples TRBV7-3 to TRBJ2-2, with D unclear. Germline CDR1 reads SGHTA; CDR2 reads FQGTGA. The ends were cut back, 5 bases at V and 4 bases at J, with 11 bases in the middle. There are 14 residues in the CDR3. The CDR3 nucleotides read TGTGCCAGCAGCCTAAGGCCTGCCACCGGGGAGCTGTTTTTT. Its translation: CASSLRPATGELFF.

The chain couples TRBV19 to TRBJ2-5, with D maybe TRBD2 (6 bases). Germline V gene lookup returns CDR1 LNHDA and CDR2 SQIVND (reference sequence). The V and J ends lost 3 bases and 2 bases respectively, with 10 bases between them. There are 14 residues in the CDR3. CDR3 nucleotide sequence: TGTGCCAGTAGTATGGGTCGGGGGCAAGAGACCCAGTACTTC. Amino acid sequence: CASSMGRGQETQYF.

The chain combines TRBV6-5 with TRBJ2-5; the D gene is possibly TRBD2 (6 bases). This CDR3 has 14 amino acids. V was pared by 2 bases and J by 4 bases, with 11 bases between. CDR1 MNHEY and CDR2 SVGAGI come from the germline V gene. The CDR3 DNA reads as TGTGCCAGCAGTTACGGAGGGCGTGGAGAGACCCAGTACTTC. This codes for CASSYGGRGETQYF.

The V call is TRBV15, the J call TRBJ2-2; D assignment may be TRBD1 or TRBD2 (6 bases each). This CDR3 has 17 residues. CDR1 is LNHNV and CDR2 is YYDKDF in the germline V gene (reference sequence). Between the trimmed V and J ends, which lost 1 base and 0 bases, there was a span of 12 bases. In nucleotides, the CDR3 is TGTGCCACCAGCAGAGTGGTCGGGGGCCCGAACACCGGGGAGCTGTTTTTT. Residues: CATSRVVGGPNTGELFF.

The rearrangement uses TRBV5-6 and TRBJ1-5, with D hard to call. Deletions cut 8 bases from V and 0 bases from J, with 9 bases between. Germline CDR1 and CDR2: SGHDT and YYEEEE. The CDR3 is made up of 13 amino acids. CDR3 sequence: CASSIHSNQPQHF. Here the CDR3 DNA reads TGTGCCAGTAGTATTCATAGCAATCAGCCCCAGCATTTT.

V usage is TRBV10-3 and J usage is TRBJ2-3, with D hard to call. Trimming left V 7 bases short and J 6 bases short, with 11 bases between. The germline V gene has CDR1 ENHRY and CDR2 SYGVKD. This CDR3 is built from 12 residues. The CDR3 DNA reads TGTGCCATCAAGCCCGTTGGCGATACGCAGTATTTT. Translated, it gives CAIKPVGDTQYF.